The present TCR beta chain was sequenced within a study of blood T cell repertoires in COVID-19. For the study at large: COVID-19 samples from acute and convalescent phases originated in the United States, Italy and Spain. T cells, B-cell-depleted T cells, or PBMCs supplied cDNA or gDNA.

Germline V lookup: CDR1 SQVTM, CDR2 ANQGSEA. The CDR3 sequence is 14 residues long. Trimming pared 5 bases from V and 1 base from J, leaving 13 bases between. In the source study's methods: Amplification with reference gene primers provided the estimates of nucleated cell counts. Sequencing was performed with immunoSEQ multiplex PCR; in TCRdb, only in-frame clones are kept and a portion is missing. For V, J and clone size, that table is used; D and trimming come from the DNA. The sample has tens of thousands of clones, roughly nine tenths seen once. This TCR was sampled from a human donor in a cohort sampled during active COVID-19. Sequencing used peripheral blood. The chain is built from TRBV29-1 and TRBJ2-3, with D perhaps matching TRBD2 (7 bases). CDR3 nucleotide sequence: TGCAGCGTTCAGGGGAGGGTCCGCACAGATACGCAGTATTTT. It translates to CSVQGRVRTDTQYF.